This record concerns one T cell receptor beta chain sequence. This specimen comes from a study of blood T cell repertoires in COVID-19. The wider study: From the United States, Italy and Spain came samples of acute and convalescent COVID-19. The analysed material was cDNA or gDNA that came from T cells, B-cell-depleted T cells, or PBMCs.

In the source study's methods: The assay estimated nucleated cells by amplifying reference gene primers. Some clones are missing from TCRdb's copy, which holds only in-frame ones; the method was immunoSEQ multiplex PCR. V, J and clone size are those of that table, while D and trimming were read from the DNA. The repertoire holds 130,000 to 150,000 clones, with 65% to 80% as singletons. This TCR was recovered from a woman in her sixties with acute or convalescent COVID-19. The sample was peripheral blood.

CDR3 coding DNA: TGCAGTGCTAGTTGGGGCAGCTCCTATAATTCACCCCTCCACTTT. It codes for CSASWGSSYNSPLHF. This chain joins TRBV20-1 and TRBJ1-6, with D perhaps TRBD1 (5 bases). Between the trimmed V and J ends, which lost 3 bases and 0 bases, there was a span of 9 bases. CDR3 size: 15 residues. CDR1 and CDR2 (germline): DFQATT, SNEGSKA (reference sequence).